Sequencing of this TCR beta chain was carried out in a study of technical replicates of blood from several donors (dated by TCRdb to 2017 to 2019). As to this clone: No antigen is known for it. One base away there is no much larger clone; base qualities are not given.

Between the V and J ends, shortened by 7 bases and 11 bases respectively, the junction contains 16 bases. The CDR3, from cysteine to phenylalanine, totals 12 residues. The only DNA kept is the CDR3, 36 bases in frame from the first base. For CDR1 and CDR2, the germline V gene lists SNHLY and FYNNEI. Preparation of the library involved the immunoSEQ multiplex PCR assay. Drawn from immuneACCESS, this table holds only the in-frame rearrangements with V and J called that TCRdb kept. Clones are partly lost; checked studies trace under half to an unresolved V gene and leave the rest unexplained. This sample comprises 56,000 or so clones, approximately 92% of them detected only once. 4.2% of the sample comes from the top ten.

Material: PBMCs. The origin of this receptor is a human donor in good health. Some clones in this sample may be carry-over from other donors' samples. The receptor chain draws on TRBV2 and TRBJ2-3; possibly the D gene is TRBD1, per 5 matching bases. The CDR3 in this case is CASTIGAWGQYF. The nucleotides are TGTGCCAGCACCATTGGGGCCTGGGGGCAGTATTTT.